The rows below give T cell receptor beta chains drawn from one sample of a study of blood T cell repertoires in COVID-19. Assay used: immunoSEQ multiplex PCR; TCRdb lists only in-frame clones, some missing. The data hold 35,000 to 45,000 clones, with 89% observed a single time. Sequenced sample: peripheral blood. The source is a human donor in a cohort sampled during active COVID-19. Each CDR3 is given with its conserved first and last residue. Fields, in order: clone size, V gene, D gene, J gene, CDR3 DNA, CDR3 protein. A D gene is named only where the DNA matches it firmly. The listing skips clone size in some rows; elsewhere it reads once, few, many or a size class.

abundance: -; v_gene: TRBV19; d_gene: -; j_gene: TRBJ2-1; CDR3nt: TGTGCCAGTAGTCTGGAGAGCTCCTACAATGAGCAGTTCTTC; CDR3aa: CASSLESSYNEQFF
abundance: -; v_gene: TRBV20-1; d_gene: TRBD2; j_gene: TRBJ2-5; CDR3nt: TGCAGTGCTAGTCTTTTAGCGGGGATAGAGACCCAGTACTTC; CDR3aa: CSASLLAGIETQYF
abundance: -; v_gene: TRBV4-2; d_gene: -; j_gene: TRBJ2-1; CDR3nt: TGTGCCAGCAGCCATACGGGAGACGCCTACAATGAGCAGTTCTTC; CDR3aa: CASSHTGDAYNEQFF
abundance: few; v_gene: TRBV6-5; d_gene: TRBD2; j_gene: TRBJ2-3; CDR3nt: TGTGCCAGCAGACTTAGCGGGGCTAGCACAGATACGCAGTATTTT; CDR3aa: CASRLSGASTDTQYF
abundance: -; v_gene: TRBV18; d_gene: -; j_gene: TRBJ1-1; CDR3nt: TGTGCCAGCTCACTTTCCCCAACTGAAGCTTTCTTT; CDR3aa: CASSLSPTEAFF
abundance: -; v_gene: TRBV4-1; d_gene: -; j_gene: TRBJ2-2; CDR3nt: TGCGCCAGCAGCGGCGGACTACTGAGGAGAGTGAGCACCGGGGAGCTGTTTTTT; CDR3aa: CASSGGLLRRVSTGELFF
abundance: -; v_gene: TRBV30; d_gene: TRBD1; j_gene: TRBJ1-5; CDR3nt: TGTGCCTGGAGTGGACCCTCGCGGGGACAGGGAGGCAATCAGCCCCAGCATTTT; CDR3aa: CAWSGPSRGQGGNQPQHF
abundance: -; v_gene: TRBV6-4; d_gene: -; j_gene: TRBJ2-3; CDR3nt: TGTGCCAGCAGCTATTCTAGCACAGATACGCAGTATTTT; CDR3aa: CASSYSSTDTQYF
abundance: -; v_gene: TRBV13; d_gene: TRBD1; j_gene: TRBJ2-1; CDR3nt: TGTGCCAGCAGCTTAGGCTTTAGGGGGCGCGGTGATGAGCAGTTCTTC; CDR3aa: CASSLGFRGRGDEQFF
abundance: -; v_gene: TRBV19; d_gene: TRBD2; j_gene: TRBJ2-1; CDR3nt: TGTGCCAGTAGTATATTCACTAGCGGACTAGGAGATGAGCAGTTCTTC; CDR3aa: CASSIFTSGLGDEQFF
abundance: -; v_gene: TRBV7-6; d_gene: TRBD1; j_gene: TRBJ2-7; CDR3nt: TGTGCCAGCAGCCGGGGACAGGGGACAGAGCAGTACTTC; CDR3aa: CASSRGQGTEQYF
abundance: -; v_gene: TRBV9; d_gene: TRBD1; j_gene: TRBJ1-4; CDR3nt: TGTGCCAGCAGCGTAGCTGCGGGACAGGGGTTTGAAAAACTGTTTTTT; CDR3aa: CASSVAAGQGFEKLFF
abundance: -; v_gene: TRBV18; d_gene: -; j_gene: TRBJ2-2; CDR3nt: TGTGCCAGCTCACCACAACAACCGAACACCGGGGAGCTGTTTTTT; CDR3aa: CASSPQQPNTGELFF
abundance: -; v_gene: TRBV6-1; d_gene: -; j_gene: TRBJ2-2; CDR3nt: TGTGCCAGCAGTGAAGTGGGCTCAGTTGGGGAGCTGTTTTTT; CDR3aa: CASSEVGSVGELFF
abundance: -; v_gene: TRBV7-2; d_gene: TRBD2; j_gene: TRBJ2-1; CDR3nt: TGTGCCAGCAGCTTAGGTCTCTCAGCGGGGGGGCCTACAAAGCAGTTCTTC; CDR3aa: CASSLGLSAGGPTKQFF